These 13 T cell receptor beta chains were all obtained from the same sample, sequenced in a study of identical twins. TCRdb independently ran MiXCR on the 5' RACE reads; one entry per CDR3 protein. In the table there are 510,000 or so distinct CDR3 sequences, roughly 15% of which are singletons. The sample also formed part of further work on yellow fever vaccine responses in identical twins.

The specimen was CD4+ T cells sorted from blood. The origin of the receptors is a woman aged 18 to 35 in good health.

This clonotype was seen many times. The chain employs TRBV5-1 and TRBJ2-3; TRBD1 matches 7 bases. Germline V gene data show CDR1 as SGHRS and CDR2 as YFSETQ. V shed 3 bases and J 6 bases; nucleotides not matched to a gene: 13. The CDR3 has 16 residues. The CDR3 reads CASSSRPKGAIDTQYF. CDR3 in DNA: TGCGCCAGCAGCTCCCGGCCGAAGGGGGCGATTGATACGCAGTATTTT.

The table lists this clonotype with a few counts. This rearrangement joins TRBV5-4 to TRBJ2-3, with 14 bases matching TRBD2. Per the germline V gene, CDR1 is SGHNT and CDR2 is YYREEE (reference sequence). Trimming at V came to 1 base and at J to 3 bases, leaving 13 bases not matched to a gene. The CDR3 has 20 residues. The CDR3 DNA sequence: TGTGCCAGCAGCTTGCGAGACGTGACTAGCGGGAGGGTACGGACAGATACGCAGTATTTT. Protein: CASSLRDVTSGRVRTDTQYF. Based on the CDR3 plus reference TRBV5-4 and TRBJ2-3, the full variable domain is ETGVTQSPTHLIKTRGQQVTLRCSSQSGHNTVSWYQQALGQGPQFIFQYYREEENGRGNFPPRFSGLQFPNYSSELNVNALELDDSALYLCASSLRDVTSGRVRTDTQYFGPGTRLTVL.

This clonotype was counted between two and nine times. CDR3 sequence reads: CASTTMNAEQFF. CDR3 coding DNA: TGTGCCAGCACCACTATGAACGCTGAGCAGTTCTTC. The gene calls are TRBV27 and TRBJ2-1; D is unclear. The CDR3 totals 12 residues. V was shortened by 7 bases and J by 9 bases, with 13 bases between the two germline ends. Germline CDR1 MNHEY, CDR2 SMNVEV (reference sequence).

The sample holds a few counts of this clonotype. The rearrangement uses TRBV7-6 and TRBJ1-1; TRBD1 matches 7 bases. The ends lost 1 base at V and 6 bases at J; junction bases unmatched: 8. Looked up from germline, CDR1 is SGHVS and CDR2 is FNYEAQ. There are 15 residues in the CDR3. CDR3 nucleotide sequence: TGTGCCAGCAGCTTAGTCGACAGGGTTGGTTCTGAAGCTTTCTTT. Its protein product is CASSLVDRVGSEAFF.

This clonotype was detected only a few times. This chain uses TRBV10-3 with TRBJ1-1; D is uncertain. CDR3 length equals 14 residues. V was cut by 11 bases and J by 5 bases, with 21 bases left in between. The germline CDR1 and CDR2 sequences are ENHRY and SYGVKD. CDR3 residues: CASVGGRTGTEAFF. In DNA, the CDR3 is TGTGCCTCGGTGGGCGGACGCACGGGGACTGAAGCTTTCTTT.

The rearrangement links TRBV12-3 or TRBV12-4 to TRBJ2-7; tentative D call: TRBD2 (6 bases). The V and J ends lost 4 bases and 9 bases respectively, with 22 bases between them. The CDR3 is 15 amino acids. CDR3 in amino acids: CASSYMGADRGAQYF. Here the CDR3 DNA reads TGTGCCAGCAGTTATATGGGAGCGGACCGCGGGGCGCAGTACTTC.

This chain connects TRBV7-8 to TRBJ2-7, with TRBD2 matching over 10 bases. This CDR3 has 16 residues. J gave up 0 bases and V 5 bases, and 7 bases lay outside the gene matches. The germline V gene encodes CDR1 SGHVS and CDR2 FQNEAQ. DNA for the CDR3: TGTGCCAGCAGCGCTGGACTAGCGGAAGGCTCCTACGAGCAGTACTTC. Translating it yields CASSAGLAEGSYEQYF.

This clonotype was observed a handful of times. The J gene is TRBJ2-1, the V gene TRBV3-1, with TRBD2 matching over 11 bases. After removal of 3 bases from V and 7 bases from J, the junction contained 2 bases not matched to a gene. Germline loops: CDR1 LGHDT, CDR2 YNNKEL (reference sequence). The CDR3 is 14 amino acids. The CDR3 protein is CASSHSGGANEQFF. Here the CDR3 DNA reads TGTGCCAGCAGCCATAGCGGGGGGGCGAATGAGCAGTTCTTC.

This clonotype appeared a few times. The V call is TRBV5-6, the J call TRBJ1-5; the match to TRBD1 covers 7 bases. With 1 base clipped from V and 4 bases from J, the junction kept 5 bases outside the gene matches. The CDR3 is 15 amino acids. Germline V gene lookup returns CDR1 SGHDT and CDR2 YYEEEE. In DNA form, the CDR3 reads TGTGCCAGCAGCTTGTTCGGGACAGCGAATCAGCCCCAGCATTTT. It codes for CASSLFGTANQPQHF.

This clonotype was picked up a small number of times. The V call is TRBV12-3 or TRBV12-4, the J call TRBJ2-7; D is unresolved. The CDR3 sequence is 13 residues long. Trimming cost V 1 base and J 2 bases, with 6 bases left between them. The CDR3 region is CASSLDKTYEQYF. As DNA, the CDR3 is TGTGCCAGCAGTTTAGACAAAACCTACGAGCAGTACTTC.

This clonotype was counted a few times. The V gene is TRBV6-1, the J gene TRBJ2-4; the D gene is possibly TRBD1 (5 bases). Germline CDR1 and CDR2: MNHNS and SASEGT. The CDR3 covers 15 residues. The V gene lost 5 bases and the J gene lost 0 bases, with 11 bases spanning the gap. The CDR3 sequence: CASSRIGVAKNIQYF. The CDR3 DNA sequence: TGTGCCAGCAGTCGGATAGGGGTAGCCAAAAACATTCAGTACTTC.

DNA of the CDR3: TGCGCCAGCAGCTTGATGTCCCCGGTCATCGAGACCCAGTACTTC. Protein: CASSLMSPVIETQYF. V and J are TRBV5-1 and TRBJ2-5; no clear D. The V and J ends lost 1 base and 5 bases respectively, with 15 bases between them. Germline assignment: CDR1 SGHRS and CDR2 YFSETQ. This CDR3 is 15 amino acids long.

This clonotype was detected only a few times. The chain recombines TRBV5-1 with TRBJ2-7; 7 positions agree with TRBD1. Germline V gives CDR1 SGHRS, CDR2 YFSETQ. Germline trimming cut 3 bases from V and 4 bases from J; bases unmatched to any gene: 4. CDR3 length: 13 residues. In DNA, the CDR3 is TGCGCCAGCAGCTCCGGGACAGAGTACGAGCAGTACTTC. This encodes CASSSGTEYEQYF.